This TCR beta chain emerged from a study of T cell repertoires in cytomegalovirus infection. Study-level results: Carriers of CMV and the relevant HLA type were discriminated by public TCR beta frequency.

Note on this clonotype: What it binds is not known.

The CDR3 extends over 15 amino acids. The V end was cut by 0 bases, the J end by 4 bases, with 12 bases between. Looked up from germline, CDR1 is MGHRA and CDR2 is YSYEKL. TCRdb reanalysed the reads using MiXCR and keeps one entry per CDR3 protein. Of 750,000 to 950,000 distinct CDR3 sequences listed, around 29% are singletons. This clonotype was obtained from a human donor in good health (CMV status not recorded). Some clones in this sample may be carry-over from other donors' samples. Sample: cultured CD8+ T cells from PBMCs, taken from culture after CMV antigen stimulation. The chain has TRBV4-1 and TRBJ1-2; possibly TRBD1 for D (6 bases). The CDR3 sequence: CASSQDQGLPYGYTF. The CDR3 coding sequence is TGCGCCAGCAGCCAAGACCAGGGGCTACCCTATGGCTACACCTTC.